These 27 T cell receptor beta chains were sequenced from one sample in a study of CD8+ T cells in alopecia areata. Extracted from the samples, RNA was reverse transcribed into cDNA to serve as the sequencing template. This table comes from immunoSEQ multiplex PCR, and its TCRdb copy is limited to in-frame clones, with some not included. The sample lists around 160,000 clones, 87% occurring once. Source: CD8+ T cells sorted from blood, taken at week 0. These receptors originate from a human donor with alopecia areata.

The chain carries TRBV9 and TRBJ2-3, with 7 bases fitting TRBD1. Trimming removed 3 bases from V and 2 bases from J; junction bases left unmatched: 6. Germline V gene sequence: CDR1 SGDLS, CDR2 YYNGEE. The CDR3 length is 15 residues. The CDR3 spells CASSGRQGSTDTQYF. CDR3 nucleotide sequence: TGTGCCAGCAGCGGTCGACAGGGCTCCACAGATACGCAGTATTTT.

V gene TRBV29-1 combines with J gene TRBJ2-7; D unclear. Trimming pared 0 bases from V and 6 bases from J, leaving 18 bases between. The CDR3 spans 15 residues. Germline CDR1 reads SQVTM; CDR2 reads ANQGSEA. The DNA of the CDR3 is TGCAGCGTTGAAGAAACGGGCCGCCCGTATGCCGAGCAGTACTTC. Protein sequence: CSVEETGRPYAEQYF.

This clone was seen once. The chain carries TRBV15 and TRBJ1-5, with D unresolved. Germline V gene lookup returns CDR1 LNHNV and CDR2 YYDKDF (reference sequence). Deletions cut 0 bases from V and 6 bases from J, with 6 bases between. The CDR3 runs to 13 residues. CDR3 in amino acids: CATSRDRSQPQHF. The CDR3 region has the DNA TGTGCCACCAGCAGAGATCGGAGTCAGCCCCAGCATTTT.

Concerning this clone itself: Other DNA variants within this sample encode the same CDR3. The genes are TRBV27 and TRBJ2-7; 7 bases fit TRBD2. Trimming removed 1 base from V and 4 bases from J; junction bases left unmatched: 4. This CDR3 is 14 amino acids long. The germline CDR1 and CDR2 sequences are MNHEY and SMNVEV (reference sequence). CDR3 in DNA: TGTGCCAGCAGTTTATTAGCGGGTGGATACGAGCAGTACTTC. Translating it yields CASSLLAGGYEQYF.

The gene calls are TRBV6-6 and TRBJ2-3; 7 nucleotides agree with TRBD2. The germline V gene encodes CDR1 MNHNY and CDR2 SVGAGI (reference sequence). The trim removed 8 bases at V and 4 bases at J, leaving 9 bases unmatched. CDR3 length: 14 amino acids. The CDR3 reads CASRSAGVPDTQYF. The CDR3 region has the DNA TGTGCCAGCCGCTCGGCGGGAGTACCAGATACGCAGTATTTT.

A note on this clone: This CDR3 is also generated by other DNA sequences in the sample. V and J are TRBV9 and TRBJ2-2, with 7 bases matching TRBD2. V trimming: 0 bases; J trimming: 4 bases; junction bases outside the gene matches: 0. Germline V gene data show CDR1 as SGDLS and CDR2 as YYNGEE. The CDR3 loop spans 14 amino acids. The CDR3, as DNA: TGTGCCAGCAGCGTAGGCGGGGGCACCGGGGAGCTGTTTTTT. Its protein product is CASSVGGGTGELFF.

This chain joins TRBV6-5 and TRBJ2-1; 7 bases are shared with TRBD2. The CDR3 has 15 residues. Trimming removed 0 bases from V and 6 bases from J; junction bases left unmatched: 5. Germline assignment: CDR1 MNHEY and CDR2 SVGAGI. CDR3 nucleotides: TGTGCCAGCAGTTACTCGGCGGGAGAGGGCAATGAGCAGTTCTTC. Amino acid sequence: CASSYSAGEGNEQFF.

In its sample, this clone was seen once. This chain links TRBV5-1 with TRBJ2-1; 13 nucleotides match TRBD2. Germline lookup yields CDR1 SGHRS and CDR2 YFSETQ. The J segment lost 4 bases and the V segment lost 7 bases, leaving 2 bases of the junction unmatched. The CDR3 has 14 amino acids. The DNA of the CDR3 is TGCGCCAGCCGACTAGCGGGGGGTTACAATGAGCAGTTCTTC. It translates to CASRLAGGYNEQFF.

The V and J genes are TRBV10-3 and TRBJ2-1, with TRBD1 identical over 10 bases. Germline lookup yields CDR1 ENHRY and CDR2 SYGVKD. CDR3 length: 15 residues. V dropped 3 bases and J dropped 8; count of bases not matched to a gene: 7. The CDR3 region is CAISERGQGGDEQFF. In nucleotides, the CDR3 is TGTGCCATCAGTGAAAGAGGACAGGGGGGCGATGAGCAGTTCTTC.

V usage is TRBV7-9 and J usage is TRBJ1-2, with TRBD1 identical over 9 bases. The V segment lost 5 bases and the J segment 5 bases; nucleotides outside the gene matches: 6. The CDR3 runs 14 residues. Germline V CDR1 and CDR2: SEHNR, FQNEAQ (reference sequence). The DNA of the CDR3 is TGTGCCAGCAGCCGAGGGACAGGGAGATATGGCTACACCTTC. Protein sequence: CASSRGTGRYGYTF. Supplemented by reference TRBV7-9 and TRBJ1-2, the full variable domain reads DTGVSQNPRHKITKRGQNVTFRCDPISEHNRLYWYRQTLGQGPEFLTYFQNEAQLEKSRLLSDRFSAERPKGSFSTLEIQRTEQGDSAMYLCASSRGTGRYGYTFGSGTRLTVV.

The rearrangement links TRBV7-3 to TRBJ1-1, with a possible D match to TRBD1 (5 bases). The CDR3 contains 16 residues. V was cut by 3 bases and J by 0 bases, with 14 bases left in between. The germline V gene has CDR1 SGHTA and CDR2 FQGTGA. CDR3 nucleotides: TGTGCCAGCAGCTTGCGCTCGGGACGGCTGAACACTGAAGCTTTCTTT. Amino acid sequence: CASSLRSGRLNTEAFF.

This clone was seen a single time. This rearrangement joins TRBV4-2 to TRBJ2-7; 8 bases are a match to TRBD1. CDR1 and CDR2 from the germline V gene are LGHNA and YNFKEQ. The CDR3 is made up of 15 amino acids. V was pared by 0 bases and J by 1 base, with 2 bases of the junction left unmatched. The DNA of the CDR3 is TGTGCCAGCAGCCAAGATTGGGACAGGTCCTACGAGCAGTACTTC. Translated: CASSQDWDRSYEQYF.

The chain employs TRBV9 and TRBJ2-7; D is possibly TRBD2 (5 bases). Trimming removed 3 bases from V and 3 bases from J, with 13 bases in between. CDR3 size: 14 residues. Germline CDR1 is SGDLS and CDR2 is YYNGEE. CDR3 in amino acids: CASSASDYLYEQYF. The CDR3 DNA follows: TGTGCCAGCAGCGCCTCTGACTATCTCTACGAGCAGTACTTC.

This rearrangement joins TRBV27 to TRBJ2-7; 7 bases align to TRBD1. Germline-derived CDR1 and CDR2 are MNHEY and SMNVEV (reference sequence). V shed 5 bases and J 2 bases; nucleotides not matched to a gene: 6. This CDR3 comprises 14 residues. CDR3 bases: TGTGCCAGCAGTCTAGTCGGGACAGCCTACGAGCAGTACTTC. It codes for CASSLVGTAYEQYF.

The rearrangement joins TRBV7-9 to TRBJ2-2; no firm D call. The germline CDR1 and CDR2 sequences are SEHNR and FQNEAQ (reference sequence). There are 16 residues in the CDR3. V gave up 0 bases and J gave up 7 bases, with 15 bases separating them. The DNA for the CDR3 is TGTGCCAGCAGCTTAGCGGGCAGGTCTGTGTACGGGGAGCTGTTTTTT. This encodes CASSLAGRSVYGELFF.

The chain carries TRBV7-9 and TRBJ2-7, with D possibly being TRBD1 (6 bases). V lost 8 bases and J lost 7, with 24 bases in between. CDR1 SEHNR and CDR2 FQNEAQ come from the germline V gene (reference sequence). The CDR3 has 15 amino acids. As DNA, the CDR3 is TGTGCCAGCGCCGGAATAGGGGACAAATGGGAGGAGCAGTACTTC. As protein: CASAGIGDKWEEQYF.

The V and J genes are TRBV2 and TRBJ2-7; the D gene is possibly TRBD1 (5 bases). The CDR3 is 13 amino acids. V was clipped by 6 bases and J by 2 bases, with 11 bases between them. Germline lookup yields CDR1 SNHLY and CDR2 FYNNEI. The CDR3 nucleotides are TGTGCCAGCAGCCACACAGGAGCCTACGAGCAGTACTTC. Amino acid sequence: CASSHTGAYEQYF.

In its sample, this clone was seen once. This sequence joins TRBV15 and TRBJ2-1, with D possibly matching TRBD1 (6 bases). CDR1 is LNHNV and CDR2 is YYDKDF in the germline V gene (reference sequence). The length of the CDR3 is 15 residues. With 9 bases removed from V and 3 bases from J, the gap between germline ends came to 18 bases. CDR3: CATGNDRPFYNEQFF. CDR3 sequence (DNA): TGTGCCACGGGGAACGACAGGCCCTTCTACAATGAGCAGTTCTTC.

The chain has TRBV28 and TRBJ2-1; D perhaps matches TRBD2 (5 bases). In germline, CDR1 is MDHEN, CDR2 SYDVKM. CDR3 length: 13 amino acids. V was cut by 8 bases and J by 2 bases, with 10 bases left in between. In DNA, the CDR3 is TGTGCCAGCGGGAGTATCGCCTACAATGAGCAGTTCTTC. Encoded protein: CASGSIAYNEQFF.

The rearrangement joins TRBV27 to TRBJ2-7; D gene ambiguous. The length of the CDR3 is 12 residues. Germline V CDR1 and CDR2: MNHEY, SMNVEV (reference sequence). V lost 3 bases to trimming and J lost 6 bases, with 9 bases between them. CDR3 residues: CASSFLAGEQYF. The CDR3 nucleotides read TGTGCCAGCAGTTTTTTAGCAGGCGAGCAGTACTTC.

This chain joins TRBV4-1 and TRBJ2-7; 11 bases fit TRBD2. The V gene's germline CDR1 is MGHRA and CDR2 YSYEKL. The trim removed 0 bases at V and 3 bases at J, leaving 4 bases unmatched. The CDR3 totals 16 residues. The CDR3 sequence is CASSQELGLAGYEQYF. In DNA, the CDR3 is TGCGCCAGCAGCCAAGAACTAGGACTAGCGGGCTACGAGCAGTACTTC.

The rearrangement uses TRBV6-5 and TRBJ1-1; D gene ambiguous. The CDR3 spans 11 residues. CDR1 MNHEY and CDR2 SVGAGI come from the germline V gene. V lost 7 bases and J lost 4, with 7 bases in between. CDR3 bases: TGTGCCAGCAATTTTGGCACTGAAGCTTTCTTT. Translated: CASNFGTEAFF.

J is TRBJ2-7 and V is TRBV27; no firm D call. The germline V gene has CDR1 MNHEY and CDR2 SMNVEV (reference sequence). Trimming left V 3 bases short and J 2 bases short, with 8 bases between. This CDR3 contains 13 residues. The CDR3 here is CASSLGWTYEQYF. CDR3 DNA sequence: TGTGCCAGCAGTTTGGGCTGGACCTACGAGCAGTACTTC.

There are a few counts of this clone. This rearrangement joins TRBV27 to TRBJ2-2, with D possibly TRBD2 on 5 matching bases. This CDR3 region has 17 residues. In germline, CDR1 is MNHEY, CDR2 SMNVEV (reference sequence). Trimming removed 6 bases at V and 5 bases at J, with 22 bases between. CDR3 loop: CASSKYLSLGGTGELFF. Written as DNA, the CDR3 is TGTGCCAGCAGCAAATACTTATCACTTGGAGGTACCGGGGAGCTGTTTTTT.

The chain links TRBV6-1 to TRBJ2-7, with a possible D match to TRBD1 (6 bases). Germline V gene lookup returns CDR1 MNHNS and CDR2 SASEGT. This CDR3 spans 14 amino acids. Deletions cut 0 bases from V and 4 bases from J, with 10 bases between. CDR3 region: CASSEAGARYEQYF. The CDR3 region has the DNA TGTGCCAGCAGTGAAGCGGGGGCTCGATACGAGCAGTACTTC.

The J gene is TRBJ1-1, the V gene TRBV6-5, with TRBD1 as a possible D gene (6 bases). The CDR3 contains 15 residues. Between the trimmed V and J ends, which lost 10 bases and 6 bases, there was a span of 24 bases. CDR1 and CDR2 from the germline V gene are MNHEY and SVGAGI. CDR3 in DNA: TGTGCCACCGGGATACAGGACGGGGGGGCAGCTGAAGCTTTCTTT. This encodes CATGIQDGGAAEAFF.

CDR3 loop: CASRMRDIFHEQYF. CDR3 coding DNA: TGTGCCAGCAGAATGAGAGATATCTTTCACGAGCAGTACTTC. This chain connects TRBV6-1 to TRBJ2-7; D is unclear. Trimming shortened V by 6 bases and J by 5 bases, and 17 bases separated the two germline ends. The CDR3 extends over 14 amino acids. Per the germline V gene, CDR1 is MNHNS and CDR2 is SASEGT.